These T cell receptor beta chains were read from a single sample in a study of regulatory T cells in long-lasting Graves disease. TCRdb independently ran MiXCR on the multiplex PCR reads; one entry per CDR3 protein. The table has roughly 610,000 distinct CDR3 sequences, about 15% seen once. The sample was also reused in another study, on T cells in Graves' hyperthyroidism and ophthalmopathy.

The source was peripheral blood mononuclear cells (PBMCs), collected at new diagnosis, from a patient treated with antithyroid drugs. The receptors were sampled from a man between 18 and 29 years old with Graves disease. Each CDR3 is given with its conserved first and last residue. Each record gives: V gene, D gene, CDR3 length, J gene, clone size, CDR3 protein, CDR3 DNA. A D gene is named only where the DNA matches it firmly. Size tells how often a clone was seen (once, few, many) or the class of an expanded clone, and some rows leave it out.

v_call: TRBV20-1; d_call: .; cdr3_length: 14; j_call: TRBJ1-5; clone_size: few; cdr3_aa: CSARDSGPNQPQHF; cdr3_nt: TGCAGTGCTAGAGACTCAGGTCCTAATCAGCCCCAGCATTTT
v_call: TRBV12-3/TRBV12-4; d_call: .; cdr3_length: 14; j_call: TRBJ1-3; clone_size: .; cdr3_aa: CASSLGVAGNTIYF; cdr3_nt: TGTGCCAGCAGCCTCGGGGTGGCGGGAAACACCATATATTTT
v_call: TRBV27; d_call: .; cdr3_length: 14; j_call: TRBJ2-1; clone_size: few; cdr3_aa: CASSPESPWNEQFF; cdr3_nt: TGTGCCAGCAGTCCCGAGTCCCCGTGGAATGAGCAGTTCTTC
v_call: TRBV6-2/TRBV6-3; d_call: .; cdr3_length: 15; j_call: TRBJ2-7; clone_size: .; cdr3_aa: CASSEFSGDSYEQYF; cdr3_nt: TGTGCCAGCAGTGAGTTCTCGGGAGACTCCTACGAGCAGTACTTC
v_call: TRBV24-1; d_call: TRBD1; cdr3_length: 17; j_call: TRBJ1-1; clone_size: many; cdr3_aa: CATSDLTGGHMGTEAFF; cdr3_nt: TGTGCCACCAGTGATCTGACAGGGGGCCACATGGGCACTGAAGCTTTCTTT
v_call: TRBV10-3; d_call: .; cdr3_length: 12; j_call: TRBJ1-5; clone_size: many; cdr3_aa: CAIQGSDQPQHF; cdr3_nt: TGTGCCATACAGGGTTCGGATCAGCCCCAGCATTTT
v_call: TRBV5-5; d_call: .; cdr3_length: 13; j_call: TRBJ1-1; clone_size: many; cdr3_aa: CASSSGENTEAFF; cdr3_nt: TGTGCCAGCAGTTCCGGGGAGAACACTGAAGCTTTCTTT
v_call: TRBV10-1; d_call: TRBD2; cdr3_length: 14; j_call: TRBJ2-1; clone_size: many; cdr3_aa: CASSPGLAGVGQFF; cdr3_nt: TGCGCCAGCAGTCCGGGACTAGCGGGAGTCGGTCAGTTCTTC
v_call: TRBV30; d_call: .; cdr3_length: 14; j_call: TRBJ2-5; clone_size: many; cdr3_aa: CAWSRLGNQETQYF; cdr3_nt: TGTGCCTGGAGCCGCCTCGGAAACCAAGAGACCCAGTACTTC
v_call: TRBV5-4; d_call: .; cdr3_length: 15; j_call: TRBJ2-2; clone_size: .; cdr3_aa: CASSLGSPSTGELFF; cdr3_nt: TGTGCCAGCAGCTTGGGGTCCCCTTCGACCGGGGAGCTGTTTTTT